This entry features one TCR beta chain sequence. Time point denoted: recipient sample about 28 days before transplant, after cytoreduction. Samples: about 28 days before transplant, then days 30, 100 and 180 after. This record belongs to a study of T cell clonotyping in hematopoietic cell transplantation. Some clones are missing from TCRdb's copy, which holds only in-frame ones; the method was immunoSEQ multiplex PCR. The sample consists of 6,500 to 7,500 clones, 88% of them appearing once. CDR1 SGHNT and CDR2 YENEEA come from the germline V gene. Trimming removed 4 bases at V and 1 base at J, with 3 bases between. The CDR3 is 12 residues long.

The sample was peripheral blood mononuclear cells, taken before stem cell transplant. The origin of this receptor is a man in his 60s with acute myeloid leukemia. Some clones in this sample may be carry-over from other donors' samples. The V gene is TRBV11-3, the J gene TRBJ2-3; no firm D call. CDR3 in DNA: TGTGCCAGCAGCTCCCGCACAGATACGCAGTATTTT. It translates to CASSSRTDTQYF.